The sequence of this TCR beta chain was determined in a study of blood T cells in healthy people across ages. The authors ran a second PCR of roughly 6 to 12 cycles using a sample-barcoded 5' primer and a J-beta primer mix. TCRdb re-called the 5' RACE reads with MiXCR, one entry per CDR3 protein. The sample gives approximately 780,000 distinct CDR3 sequences, around a quarter of which show up once; approximately 2.9% is in the top ten. V was pared by 6 bases and J by 4 bases, with 15 bases of the junction left unmatched. CDR1 is MNHNY and CDR2 is SVGAGI in the germline V gene (reference sequence). This CDR3 comprises 16 residues. The same specimen was also included in a second study, on T cells of mothers and their children. As that study records: Samples came from a few healthy Caucasian mothers and their six children.

This sequence was found in a boy under 18 in good health. This chain connects TRBV6-6 to TRBJ2-7, with 7 bases fitting TRBD1. Material for sequencing was blood. The CDR3: CASRETREEGAYEQYF. CDR3 nucleotides: TGTGCCAGCAGGGAGACGAGGGAAGAGGGGGCATACGAGCAGTACTTC.